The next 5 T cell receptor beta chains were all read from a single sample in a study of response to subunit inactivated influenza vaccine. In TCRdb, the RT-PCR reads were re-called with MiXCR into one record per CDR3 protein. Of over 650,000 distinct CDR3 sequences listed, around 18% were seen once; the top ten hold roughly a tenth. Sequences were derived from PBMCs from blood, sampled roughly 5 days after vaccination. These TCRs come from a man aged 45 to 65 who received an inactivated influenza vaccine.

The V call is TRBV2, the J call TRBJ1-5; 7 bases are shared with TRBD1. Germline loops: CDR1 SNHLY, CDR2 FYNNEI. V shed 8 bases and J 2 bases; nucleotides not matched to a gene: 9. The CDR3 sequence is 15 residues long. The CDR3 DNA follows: TGTGCCAGCGCCAAACTCGGACAGGGCAATCAGCCCCAGCATTTT. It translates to CASAKLGQGNQPQHF.

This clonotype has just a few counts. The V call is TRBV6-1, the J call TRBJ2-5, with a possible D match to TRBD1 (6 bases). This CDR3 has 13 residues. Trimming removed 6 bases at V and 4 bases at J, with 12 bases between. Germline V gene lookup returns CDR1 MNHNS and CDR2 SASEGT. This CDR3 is CASSPQDRETQYF. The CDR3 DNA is TGTGCCAGCAGCCCCCAGGACAGAGAGACCCAGTACTTC.

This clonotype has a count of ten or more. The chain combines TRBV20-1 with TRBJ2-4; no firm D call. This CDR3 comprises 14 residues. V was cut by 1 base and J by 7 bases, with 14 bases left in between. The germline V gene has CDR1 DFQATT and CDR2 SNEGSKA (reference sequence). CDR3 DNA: TGCAGTGCTAGAGTCTCGGGTATAGTGAACATTCAGTACTTC. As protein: CSARVSGIVNIQYF.

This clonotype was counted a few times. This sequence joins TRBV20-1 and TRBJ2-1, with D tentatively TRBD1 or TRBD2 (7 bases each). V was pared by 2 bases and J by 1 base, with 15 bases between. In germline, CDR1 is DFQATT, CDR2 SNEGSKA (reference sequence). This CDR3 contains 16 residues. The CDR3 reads CSARSRQGGSYNEQFF. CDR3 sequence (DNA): TGCAGTGCTAGATCGAGACAGGGAGGGTCCTACAATGAGCAGTTCTTC.

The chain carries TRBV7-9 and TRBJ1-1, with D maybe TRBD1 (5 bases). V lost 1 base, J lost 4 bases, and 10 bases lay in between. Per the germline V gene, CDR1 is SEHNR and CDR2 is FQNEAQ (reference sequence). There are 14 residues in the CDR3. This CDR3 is CASSLGPRATEAFF. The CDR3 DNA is TGTGCCAGCAGCTTAGGTCCCAGGGCCACTGAAGCTTTCTTT.